This entry features one T cell receptor (beta chain) sequence. The read ends 3 residues early relative to the CDR3; the germline J gene fills the gap. Germline assignment: CDR1 SEHNR and CDR2 FQNEAQ (reference sequence). V lost 2 bases and J 4 bases, leaving 6 bases between the germline ends. There are 13 residues in the CDR3. These data belong to a study of T cells in women clearing cervical HPV infection. Study-wide context: Case blood was drawn a median around 150 days after lesion detection.

The method was immunoSEQ multiplex PCR; TCRdb's version includes in-frame clones alone and lacks a portion of them. This sample's table has tens of thousands of clones. The TCR originated in a woman between 18 and 69 years old with a cervical HPV16 infection that either progressed to CIN3+ or cleared (not recorded which). The chain has TRBV7-9 and TRBJ2-1; D remains unclear. The sequenced sample was blood buffy coat. The CDR3 bases that were read are TGTGCCAGCAGCTTATCACAGTACAATGAG. It is translated as CASSLSQYNE. The complete CDR3 protein is CASSLSQYNEQFF.